This entry is about one TCR beta chain. Its antigen is still unknown. The sample originates from a study of human T cells and chemical hapten exposure. About the research overall: Patients, predominantly female, presented with alopecia areata, totalis or universalis.

TCRdb used MiXCR to reprocess the RACE reads, holding one entry per CDR3 protein. Of some 250,000 distinct CDR3 sequences in the sample, over 7.5% were seen once. Regarding time point: pre-sensitization, week 0. Noted treatment: therapeutic diphenylcyclopropenone sensitization with weekly scalp DPC. Per germline, CDR1 MNHEY and CDR2 SVGAGI. CDR3 length equals 14 residues. V was pared by 5 bases and J by 6 bases, with 4 bases of the junction left unmatched. Study-level points and caveats: With DPC sensitization, TCRs exceeding 1 in 1000 frequency showed no change. Patch test score was positively correlated with the counts of TCRs that had expanded at PT1.

The sample consisted of whole blood, taken in connection with sensitization to the hapten diphenylcyclopropenone (DPC). The sequence was collected from a young man with alopecia areata. Some clones in this sample may be carry-over from other donors' samples. V is TRBV6-5 and J is TRBJ1-4, with 9 positions matching TRBD1. The CDR3 loop reads CASSVGDRDEKLFF. CDR3 in DNA: TGTGCCAGCAGTGTAGGGGACAGGGATGAAAAACTGTTTTTT.